This record concerns one T cell receptor (beta chain) sequence. The table came from immunoSEQ multiplex PCR; TCRdb's copy has only in-frame clones and leaves some out. The table lists about 270,000 clones, less than 95% of them singletons, with 2.5% to 3% in the top ten. Germline loops: CDR1 KGHSH, CDR2 LQKENI. The CDR3 covers 16 residues. The junction had 8 bases not matched to a gene; V was cut back by 0 bases and J by 6 bases. The source of the sample is a study of blood T cell repertoires in COVID-19. This chain joins TRBV18 and TRBJ1-1, with 9 nucleotides matching TRBD1. The sequence derives from a man aged 35 to 55 who had been exposed to COVID-19. Material for sequencing was PBMCs or T cells enriched from blood (not recorded which). This chain's CDR3 is CASSPPAGQGSSEAFF. The CDR3, as DNA: TGTGCCAGCTCACCACCCGCGGGACAGGGCAGCTCTGAAGCTTTCTTT.